This is a list of T cell receptor beta chains from one sample in a study of T-cell reconstitution after alpha-beta-depleted transplantation in children. Each CDR3 protein gets one entry after TCRdb re-called the PCR reads with MiXCR. The sample includes about 400,000 distinct CDR3 sequences, roughly 22% of them seen just once. The material was PBMCs from the stem cell graft donor, obtained from the stem cell graft. Source of these receptors: a human donor who donated a stem cell graft to a child with acute myeloid leukemia. Each CDR3 is given with its conserved first and last residue. The D gene is left open where the match is weak. Only some rows state a clone size, as once, few, many or a class for expanded clones.

J: TRBJ1-1; size: NA; D: TRBD1; V: TRBV4-2; DNA: TGTGCCAGCAGCCAAGATTTCATCGGGGACAGCTTTCACACTGAAGCTTTCTTT; CDR3: CASSQDFIGDSFHTEAFF
J: TRBJ2-7; size: NA; D: TRBD1; V: TRBV27; DNA: TGTGCCAGCGGTCGGGACAGGTACTACGAGCAGTACTTC; CDR3: CASGRDRYYEQYF
J: TRBJ2-1; size: few; D: TRBD1; V: TRBV3-1; DNA: TGTGCCAGCAGCCAAGTCGGACAGGGTTATGAGCAGTTCTTC; CDR3: CASSQVGQGYEQFF
J: TRBJ2-4; size: many; D: NA; V: TRBV11-2; DNA: TGTGCCAGCAGCCGAGGGAAGGAGAACATTCAGTACTTC; CDR3: CASSRGKENIQYF
J: TRBJ2-1; size: few; D: TRBD2; V: TRBV2; DNA: TGTGCCAGCAGTAGTCCTAGCGGGACCTACAATGAGCAGTTCTTC; CDR3: CASSSPSGTYNEQFF
J: TRBJ2-3; size: NA; D: TRBD2; V: TRBV29-1; DNA: TGCAGCGTTGAAGATCCAGGGGCGGGAGGATTGGATACGCAGTATTTT; CDR3: CSVEDPGAGGLDTQYF
J: TRBJ2-1; size: NA; D: TRBD2; V: TRBV20-1; DNA: TGCAGTGCTAGAGGGGCGGGAGGAGCCTACAATGAGCAGTTCTTC; CDR3: CSARGAGGAYNEQFF
J: TRBJ2-4; size: few; D: NA; V: TRBV20-1; DNA: TGCAGTGTCGGGGCAGGGTTGGCCACTGTAGCCAAAAACATTCAGTACTTC; CDR3: CSVGAGLATVAKNIQYF
J: TRBJ2-7; size: many; D: NA; V: TRBV20-1; DNA: TGCAGTGCTAGTTGGCAGACGTCCTCCTACGAGCAGTACTTC; CDR3: CSASWQTSSYEQYF
J: TRBJ2-4; size: few; D: NA; V: TRBV20-1; DNA: TGCAGTGCTTCCGATCCCGGGGACATTCAGTACTTC; CDR3: CSASDPGDIQYF
J: TRBJ2-1; size: few; D: TRBD2; V: TRBV11-1; DNA: TGTGCCAGCAGCTCATCCGGGACTAGCGGGATATATGAGCAGTTCTTC; CDR3: CASSSSGTSGIYEQFF
J: TRBJ2-2; size: NA; D: TRBD1; V: TRBV7-9; DNA: TGTGCCGGCACCGGGACAGAACTCACCGGGGAGCTGTTTTTT; CDR3: CAGTGTELTGELFF
J: TRBJ2-2; size: NA; D: TRBD2; V: TRBV28; DNA: TGTGCCAGCAGACCGGGACTAGCGGGAACCGGGGAGCTGTTTTTT; CDR3: CASRPGLAGTGELFF
J: TRBJ2-3; size: few; D: TRBD2; V: TRBV6-1; DNA: TGTGCCAGCAGCGGACTAGCGGGGGTGATAGACACAGATACGCAGTATTTT; CDR3: CASSGLAGVIDTDTQYF
J: TRBJ2-7; size: NA; D: NA; V: TRBV21-1; DNA: TGTGCCAGCAGCAAAGGGGTGGGTCCTTTCGACGAGCAGTACTTC; CDR3: CASSKGVGPFDEQYF
J: TRBJ1-1; size: many; D: NA; V: TRBV29-1; DNA: TGCAGCGCTGGAGGACCCCTCGGCGCTGAAGCTTTCTTT; CDR3: CSAGGPLGAEAFF
J: TRBJ2-7; size: few; D: TRBD2; V: TRBV10-3; DNA: TGTGCCATCAGTGAGGGGGCTAGCGGGAGGCTCTACGAGCAGTACTTC; CDR3: CAISEGASGRLYEQYF
J: TRBJ2-3; size: many; D: NA; V: TRBV10-3; DNA: TGTGCCATCAGCGCCTCCGTTGAGGTCACAGATACGCAGTATTTT; CDR3: CAISASVEVTDTQYF
J: TRBJ2-1; size: few; D: TRBD2; V: TRBV5-1; DNA: TGCGCCAGCACCGAACTAGCGGGAGGAAATAATGAGCAGTTCTTC; CDR3: CASTELAGGNNEQFF
J: TRBJ2-3; size: few; D: NA; V: TRBV5-1; DNA: TGCGCCAGCCTATCGGGCAGGGGCGCAGATACGCAGTATTTT; CDR3: CASLSGRGADTQYF
J: TRBJ2-1; size: NA; D: TRBD2; V: TRBV2; DNA: TGTGCCAGCAGTCGGTCTAGCGGGAGCAATGAGCAGTTCTTC; CDR3: CASSRSSGSNEQFF
J: TRBJ2-3; size: NA; D: NA; V: TRBV5-1; DNA: TGCGCCAGCGTAGAAGCAGATACGCAGTATTTT; CDR3: CASVEADTQYF
J: TRBJ1-3; size: NA; D: NA; V: TRBV20-1; DNA: TGCTGTGCTAGAGGTGGCAGGCCAACAAAGGGTAACACCATATATTTT; CDR3: CCARGGRPTKGNTIYF
J: TRBJ2-2; size: few; D: TRBD1; V: TRBV6-1; DNA: TGTGCCAGCAGAGGGACAGGGGTGTTCTTGGGGGACACCGGGGAGCTGTTTTTT; CDR3: CASRGTGVFLGDTGELFF
J: TRBJ2-5; size: NA; D: TRBD2; V: TRBV20-1; DNA: TGCAGTGCTAGGGGACTAGCGGGCGAACAAGAGACCCAGTACTTC; CDR3: CSARGLAGEQETQYF
J: TRBJ2-3; size: NA; D: NA; V: TRBV4-1; DNA: TGCGCCAGCAGCCCCGAGTTCGGCACAGATACGCAGTATTTT; CDR3: CASSPEFGTDTQYF
J: TRBJ2-1; size: few; D: TRBD2; V: TRBV24-1; DNA: TGTGCCACCAGTGATTCGATAGGGACTAGCGGGAGGGATGACAATGAGCAGTTCTTC; CDR3: CATSDSIGTSGRDDNEQFF
J: TRBJ2-1; size: NA; D: TRBD2; V: TRBV28; DNA: TGTGCCGCCCAGGGACTAGATAATGAGCAGTTCTTC; CDR3: CAAQGLDNEQFF
J: TRBJ1-2; size: NA; D: TRBD1; V: TRBV28; DNA: TGTGCCAGCAGTTTAGCCAGGGGGCTTGGCTATGGCTACACCTTC; CDR3: CASSLARGLGYGYTF
J: TRBJ1-6; size: few; D: NA; V: TRBV9; DNA: TGTGCCAGCAGCGTAGGGTGGGATAATAATTCACCCCTCCACTTT; CDR3: CASSVGWDNNSPLHF
J: TRBJ2-5; size: many; D: TRBD1; V: TRBV2; DNA: TGTGCCAGCAGGAGGGGACAGGAAGGGGAGACCCAGTACTTC; CDR3: CASRRGQEGETQYF
J: TRBJ2-7; size: many; D: NA; V: TRBV7-8; DNA: TGTGCCAGCAGCCCCGAGACTAGTACCTACGAGCAGTACTTC; CDR3: CASSPETSTYEQYF
J: TRBJ2-3; size: NA; D: NA; V: TRBV6-1; DNA: TGTGCCAGCGGACGGGGTTCGATCATGAGCACAGATACGCAGTATTTT; CDR3: CASGRGSIMSTDTQYF
J: TRBJ2-1; size: few; D: TRBD2; V: TRBV20-1; DNA: TGCAGTGCTAGTAAACTAGCGGTTGAGCAGTTCTTC; CDR3: CSASKLAVEQFF
J: TRBJ2-1; size: many; D: TRBD2; V: TRBV27; DNA: TGTGCCAGCGGCTCCGGGACTAGCGGGAACTACAATGAGCAGTTCTTC; CDR3: CASGSGTSGNYNEQFF
J: TRBJ2-1; size: NA; D: TRBD2; V: TRBV28; DNA: TGTGCCAGCAGGACTCCGGGACTAGCGGACCGGAGCTCCTACAATGAGCAGTTCTTC; CDR3: CASRTPGLADRSSYNEQFF
J: TRBJ2-3; size: few; D: NA; V: TRBV4-2; DNA: TGTGCCAGCAGCGTCGTGAGGTCCACAGATACGCAGTATTTT; CDR3: CASSVVRSTDTQYF
J: TRBJ2-7; size: NA; D: NA; V: TRBV27; DNA: TGTGCCAGCAGAGGTCCTACGGGGAGGGGGTCCTACGAGCAGTACTTC; CDR3: CASRGPTGRGSYEQYF
J: TRBJ2-5; size: few; D: TRBD1; V: TRBV20-1; DNA: TGCAGTGCCCAAACAGGGGGCCAGGAGACCCAGTACTTC; CDR3: CSAQTGGQETQYF
J: TRBJ2-1; size: NA; D: TRBD2; V: TRBV5-1; DNA: TGCGCCAGCAGAGCGGCGGGAGGGCCGGGAAATGAGCAGTTCTTC; CDR3: CASRAAGGPGNEQFF
J: TRBJ2-7; size: NA; D: TRBD1; V: TRBV27; DNA: TGTGCCAGTCAAGACAGGGTAAAGGACGAGCAGTACTTC; CDR3: CASQDRVKDEQYF
J: TRBJ2-7; size: many; D: TRBD1; V: TRBV6-1; DNA: TGTGCCAGCAGTGTGGACAGGGGGTACGAGCAGTACTTC; CDR3: CASSVDRGYEQYF
J: TRBJ1-1; size: many; D: NA; V: TRBV12-3/TRBV12-4; DNA: TGTGCCAGCAAGACCGCCCTAGGGGTGGGCACTGAAGCTTTCTTT; CDR3: CASKTALGVGTEAFF
J: TRBJ2-1; size: few; D: TRBD2; V: TRBV5-1; DNA: TGCGCCAGCAGGTCATCCAGCGGGAGGGCCTTCACGAATGAGCAGTTCTTC; CDR3: CASRSSSGRAFTNEQFF
J: TRBJ2-1; size: many; D: NA; V: TRBV7-9; DNA: TGTGCCAGCAGCTTACTAGCGAGCTCCTACAATGAGCAGTTCTTC; CDR3: CASSLLASSYNEQFF
J: TRBJ2-1; size: few; D: NA; V: TRBV5-1; DNA: TGCGCCAGCAGCCTGAGGGTCGGACTCAGCTCCTACAATGAGCAGTTCTTC; CDR3: CASSLRVGLSSYNEQFF
J: TRBJ2-7; size: NA; D: TRBD2; V: TRBV20-1; DNA: TGCAGTGCTAGTCTGGGACTAGCGGGAGTAGGCGAGCAGTACTTC; CDR3: CSASLGLAGVGEQYF
J: TRBJ2-1; size: NA; D: TRBD2; V: TRBV12-3/TRBV12-4; DNA: TGTGCCAGCAGGGGGACTAGCGGGAGTTTCGATGAGCAGTTCTTC; CDR3: CASRGTSGSFDEQFF
J: TRBJ2-3; size: few; D: TRBD2; V: TRBV15; DNA: TGTGCCACCAGCAGAGGGGTACTAGCGGGAGTGTTGGTGACAGATACGCAGTATTTT; CDR3: CATSRGVLAGVLVTDTQYF
J: TRBJ2-7; size: NA; D: NA; V: TRBV28; DNA: TGTGCCAGCAGAGGACAGACCGTCTACGAGCAGTACTTC; CDR3: CASRGQTVYEQYF
J: TRBJ2-1; size: NA; D: TRBD1; V: TRBV20-1; DNA: TGCAGTGCTCCAATTCCGGGACAGGACTACAATGAGCAGTTCTTC; CDR3: CSAPIPGQDYNEQFF
J: TRBJ2-3; size: few; D: TRBD1; V: TRBV24-1; DNA: TGTGCCACCAGTGACCTCGGACAGGGGACGGATACGCAGTATTTT; CDR3: CATSDLGQGTDTQYF
J: TRBJ2-7; size: many; D: NA; V: TRBV6-5; DNA: TGTGCCAGCAGTTACTCGCTAGGGGCGTCCTACGAGCAGTACTTC; CDR3: CASSYSLGASYEQYF